This entry describes one T cell receptor (beta chain). This clone appeared a few times. No antigen is known for it. One base away lies a much larger clone, so this may be a sequencing read error. Within the sample, other DNA sequences also encode this same CDR3. This record belongs to a study of beta chain features in type 1 diabetes (dated by TCRdb to the late 2010s). Broadly, across the study: Mean age, gender distribution, total cell number and subset yield were not different between patients and healthy donors. A total of 107,917,701 sorted cells were examined across all samples, and the number of cells per subset was strongly correlated with RNA yield. The study compared TCRB repertoires of sorted circulating CD4+ T cell subsets between recently diagnosed type 1 diabetes patients and matched healthy donors. Whereas all 30 or so donors provided naive and central memory subsets, regulatory and stem cell-like memory subsets were isolated from just 8 patients and roughly 8 healthy donors. Beyond this particular receptor, the publication reports: The naive, central memory and regulatory TCRB repertoires appeared to resemble one another more closely among patients than among healthy donors. Fewer insertions and more nucleotide deletions at VDJ recombination sites were observed in patients with type 1 diabetes, implying thymic rearrangement abnormalities. PCR might favor shorter templates, but patient and control samples were amplified and corrected together, so any skew would affect both groups equally. Type 1 diabetes patients showed a moderate but significant shortening of TCRB CDR3 length in all four CD4+ subsets. Because small numbers of individuals were included in the HLA sub-analyses, any influence of HLA type on TCRB rearrangement was left unresolved. Sequencing cDNA rather than genomic DNA could over-represent highly expressing activated cells, although activation and CD3 levels did not differ between groups.

From each donor, a single peripheral blood sample of around 120 mL on average was drawn into heparinised tubes. Naive, central memory, regulatory and stem cell-like memory CD4+ T cells were sorted on a BD FACSAria II using a panel including CD45RO, CCR7, CD25, CD127, CD95 and CD27. A purity above 95% was achieved for all sorted populations. Right away, PBMCs were isolated by Lymphoprep density gradient centrifugation and were stained directly, with no culture step. Samples were stained and sorted in pairs, with one healthy donor and one patient per experiment, so that batch effects were minimized. V gives up 2 bases and J gives up 3 bases, and the segment between their germline ends measures 1 base. The CDR1 and CDR2 encoded by the germline V gene (reference sequence) are SGHKS and YYEKEE. The CDR3 runs 11 amino acids, cysteine and phenylalanine included. Solely the CDR3 DNA is kept, with 33 bases framed from the first base.

The High Capacity cDNA Reverse Transcription Kit was used to reverse transcribe all of the isolated RNA, meaning that expressed TCRB transcripts were what got sequenced. Deep immunoSEQ sequencing was performed on naive, central memory and regulatory T cell samples, with an average of approximately 3.9 million total reads per sample. Sorted cells were lysed in RLT buffer and RNA was extracted with DNase-treated RNeasy Micro or Mini kits, depending on cell number. Each cell subset was processed separately to prevent cross-contamination, with patient and healthy donor samples processed together. TCRB sequences were amplified from cDNA with the immunoSEQ multiplex PCR, producing 87-bp fragments spanning the CDR3 region. The amplicons were sequenced using the Illumina HiSeq platform. Under the source paper's analysis protocol: Synthetic template baselines were used to correct PCR bias computationally, reads within Hamming distance 2 were collapsed together, and singletons that could not be merged were discarded. Reads were aligned to IMGT to assign V, D and J genes, CDR3 length, and insertions or deletions at six rearrangement sites. Clonotype counts were normalized to sorted cell number within each subset before computing true diversity and Gini coefficients with the tcR R package. The overlap coefficient, calculated on TCRB nucleotide sequences, was used to measure repertoire sharing. Out-of-frame TCRB sequences from naive cells were analyzed as a proxy for the pre-selection repertoire. Entries here come from immuneACCESS through TCRdb and include only in-frame sequences with V and J called. Some clones fail to appear in such tables; in the studies checked, an unresolved V gene covers under half of the shortfall, and the cause of the remainder is unknown. V, J and clone size are taken as reported in that table, and D and trimming were inferred from the DNA itself. This sample has hundreds of thousands of clones in its table, and approximately 15% of those were observed once. Around 0.035% of the sample comes from the top ten.

This sequence originates from a man aged 30 to 45 in good health. Source material: naive CD4+ T cells from blood. Explained via the paper, the cell subset or site label denotes: true naive CD4+ T cells. The chain employs TRBV5-5 and TRBJ2-3, with the D gene call left open. The CDR3 has the sequence CASSLTDTQYF. At the DNA level, the sequence is TGTGCCAGCAGCTTAACAGATACGCAGTATTTT.